Shown below are 15 T cell receptor beta chains from a single sample sequenced in a study of response to subunit inactivated influenza vaccine. Each CDR3 protein gets one entry after TCRdb re-called the RT-PCR reads with MiXCR. The sample lists hundreds of thousands of distinct CDR3 sequences, approximately 13% occurring once. This specimen was PBMCs from blood, taken around two weeks before vaccination. These TCRs come from a man in his fifties or sixties who received an inactivated influenza vaccine.

This clonotype was seen a few times. The rearrangement uses TRBV30 and TRBJ2-7; D is unclear. Per the germline V gene, CDR1 is GTSNPN and CDR2 is SVGIG (reference sequence). The germline V and J ends were trimmed by 2 bases and 4 bases, with 9 bases remaining between them. This CDR3 is 12 amino acids long. The CDR3 DNA reads as TGTGCCTGGAGTAGCGTAAAATACGAGCAGTACTTC. Its protein product is CAWSSVKYEQYF.

V is TRBV20-1 and J is TRBJ2-7; 11 bases are shared with TRBD1. CDR3 length: 13 amino acids. The ends lost 0 bases at V and 6 bases at J; junction bases unmatched: 1. Per the germline V gene, CDR1 is DFQATT and CDR2 is SNEGSKA (reference sequence). CDR3 region: CSARDGTGGEQYF. The CDR3, as DNA: TGCAGTGCTAGAGATGGGACAGGGGGCGAGCAGTACTTC.

This sequence joins TRBV11-2 and TRBJ2-5, with D uncertain. CDR3 length equals 14 residues. V shed 0 bases and J shed 7 bases, with 12 bases lying between them. Per germline, CDR1 SGHAT and CDR2 FQNNGV. Here the CDR3 reads CASSLDYPAGTQYF. The CDR3 DNA is TGTGCCAGCAGCTTAGATTACCCTGCCGGGACCCAGTACTTC. The entire variable domain, with the rest obtained from reference TRBV11-2 and TRBJ2-5, is as follows: EAGVAQSPRYKIIEKRQSVAFWCNPISGHATLYWYQQILGQGPKLLIQFQNNGVVDDSQLPKDRFSAERLKGVDSTLKIQPAKLEDSAVYLCASSLDYPAGTQYFGPGTRLLVL.

Only a few counts were recorded for this clonotype. This chain links TRBV6-1 with TRBJ2-2, with 10 bases that match TRBD2. Losses at the gene ends were 6 bases for V and 5 bases for J; bases not matched to a gene: 9. Per germline, CDR1 MNHNS and CDR2 SASEGT. The CDR3 sequence is 16 residues long. The CDR3: CASSPGTSARTGELFF. CDR3 sequence (DNA): TGTGCCAGCAGCCCAGGGACTAGCGCACGTACCGGGGAGCTGTTTTTT.

This clonotype was observed a few times. V and J are TRBV15 and TRBJ2-5; 7 positions agree with TRBD1. V was clipped by 1 base and J by 1 base; unmatched bases: 9. This CDR3 spans 17 amino acids. Germline V gives CDR1 LNHNV, CDR2 YYDKDF (reference sequence). Here the CDR3 DNA reads TGTGCCACCAGCAGAGGGGGAAAGGGGGCATTCCAAGAGACCCAGTACTTC. Translated, it gives CATSRGGKGAFQETQYF.

This chain connects TRBV12-3 or TRBV12-4 to TRBJ1-3; no clear D. The CDR3 runs 16 residues. V was clipped by 0 bases and J by 0 bases, with 9 bases between them. The CDR3: CASSLARASSGNTIYF. Written as DNA, the CDR3 is TGTGCCAGCAGTTTAGCAAGGGCGAGCTCTGGAAACACCATATATTTT.

V and J are TRBV7-2 and TRBJ1-6; possible D gene TRBD1, 6 bases. Looked up from germline, CDR1 is SGHTA and CDR2 is FQGNSA. V lost 0 bases and J 4 bases, leaving 7 bases between the germline ends. This CDR3 is 15 amino acids long. CDR3: CASSLAGQYNSPLHF. CDR3 coding DNA: TGTGCCAGCAGCTTAGCTGGACAGTATAATTCACCCCTCCACTTT.

The gene calls are TRBV4-3 and TRBJ2-1, with D possibly called TRBD1 or TRBD2 (5 bases each). The germline V and J ends were trimmed by 4 bases and 3 bases, with 19 bases remaining between them. Germline CDR1 is LGHNA and CDR2 is YSLEER. The CDR3 is made up of 17 amino acids. CDR3 protein: CASSPERDLHFYNEQFF. CDR3 nucleotide sequence: TGCGCCAGCAGCCCCGAACGGGACCTCCACTTCTACAATGAGCAGTTCTTC.

This clonotype has only a few counts. V and J are TRBV11-1 and TRBJ2-6; TRBD1 matches at 10 bases. J gave up 0 bases and V 4 bases, and 15 bases lay outside the gene matches. Germline CDR1 is SGHAT and CDR2 is FQDESV (reference sequence). The CDR3 spans 21 residues. The CDR3 nucleotides are TGTGCCAGCAGCTCCACTAAGATCGGGACAGGGGCCCTCTCTGGGGCCAACGTCCTGACTTTC. It specifies CASSSTKIGTGALSGANVLTF.

The chain uses TRBV28 and TRBJ2-1, with 13 bases lining up with TRBD2. Trimming removed 4 bases from V and 8 bases from J; junction bases left unmatched: 14. The germline CDR1 and CDR2 sequences are MDHEN and SYDVKM. The CDR3 has 18 residues. CDR3 amino acids: CASSSPGTSGKGFDEQFF. The CDR3 region has the DNA TGTGCCAGCAGTTCACCCGGGACTAGCGGGAAGGGTTTCGATGAGCAGTTCTTC. The full variable domain, rest sourced from reference TRBV28 and TRBJ2-1, is DVKVTQSSRYLVKRTGEKVFLECVQDMDHENMFWYRQDPGLGLRLIYFSYDVKMKEKGDIPEGYSVSREKKERFSLILESASTNQTSMYLCASSSPGTSGKGFDEQFFGPGTRLTVL.

This CDR3 reads CASGSDFRYEQYF. Written as DNA, the CDR3 is TGTGCCAGCGGGTCGGACTTCCGCTACGAGCAGTACTTC. The rearrangement links TRBV6-1 to TRBJ2-7, with D perhaps TRBD2 (5 bases). Germline loops: CDR1 MNHNS, CDR2 SASEGT. The V and J ends lost 8 bases and 3 bases respectively, with 14 bases between them. The CDR3 contains 13 residues.

Only a few counts were recorded for this clonotype. The V call is TRBV9, the J call TRBJ2-7, with 10 bases matching TRBD1. The CDR3 loop spans 14 amino acids. Germline CDR1 SGDLS, CDR2 YYNGEE. V lost 0 bases to trimming and J lost 6 bases; unmatched junction nucleotides: 3. The CDR3 is CASSVGQGAVEQYF. For the CDR3, the DNA is TGTGCCAGCAGCGTAGGACAGGGGGCGGTCGAGCAGTACTTC.

This clonotype was seen more than once but under ten times. The V call is TRBV4-1, the J call TRBJ1-1, with unresolved D. V lost 5 bases to trimming and J lost 0 bases, with 13 bases between them. The CDR3 is made up of 15 amino acids. Germline CDR1 and CDR2: MGHRA and YSYEKL. CDR3 in amino acids: CASSSSGVMNTEAFF. Here the CDR3 DNA reads TGCGCCAGCAGCTCCAGCGGGGTCATGAACACTGAAGCTTTCTTT.

This clonotype was detected only a few times. The rearrangement joins TRBV29-1 to TRBJ2-7, with 13 bases identical to TRBD2. This CDR3 is built from 13 residues. Germline-derived CDR1 and CDR2 are SQVTM and ANQGSEA. V was pared by 7 bases and J by 4 bases, with 4 bases of the junction left unmatched. In nucleotides, the CDR3 is TGCAGCGGACTAGCGGGAGGATCTTACGAGCAGTACTTC. Translation: CSGLAGGSYEQYF.

This clonotype was detected only a few times. V gene TRBV29-1 combines with J gene TRBJ1-5; 7 nucleotides agree with TRBD1. The CDR3 extends over 14 amino acids. The V segment lost 5 bases and the J segment 2 bases; nucleotides outside the gene matches: 6. Germline loops: CDR1 SQVTM, CDR2 ANQGSEA. The CDR3 sequence: CSVTQGPGNQPQHF. Here the CDR3 DNA reads TGCAGCGTTACACAGGGGCCGGGCAATCAGCCCCAGCATTTT.